This TCR beta chain was captured by sequencing in a study of cytomegalovirus exposure and HLA in healthy donors. Trimming removed 4 bases from V and 5 bases from J; junction bases left unmatched: 10. The germline gives CDR1 SGHRS, CDR2 YFSETQ. CDR3 length: 18 amino acids. This clone was counted between two and nine times. Its antigen is as yet unknown. General study results and limits: Roughly uniform depth of sequencing across donors was assumed in presence/absence analyses.

Primers for the PCR totalled 60 Vbeta and 13 Jbeta. The repertoire was sequenced with immunoSEQ multiplex PCR; TCRdb's copy has only in-frame clones and lacks some. The table lists approximately 150,000 clones, over 60% of them singletons, with approximately 2% in the top ten. Samples came from healthy bone marrow donors. The chain carries TRBV5-1 and TRBJ2-2; 14 nucleotides agree with TRBD2. Material for sequencing was PBMCs. The TCR sequence derives from a middle-aged man in good health and CMV-seronegative. The CDR3 is CASSTGLAGASGTGELFF. CDR3 nucleotides: TGCGCCAGCAGCACGGGACTAGCGGGGGCGTCGGGTACCGGGGAGCTGTTTTTT.